These 27 T cell receptor beta chains were all obtained from the same sample, sequenced in a study of siplizumab effects on memory and regulatory T cells. The method was immunoSEQ multiplex PCR; TCRdb's version includes in-frame clones alone and lacks a portion of them. The sample lists around 110,000 clones; roughly 94% were seen once. The sequencing input was non-Treg CD4+ T cells sorted from blood. These receptors all come from a human donor in good health.

This rearrangement joins TRBV2 to TRBJ1-1; D gene unclear. CDR1 is SNHLY, CDR2 FYNNEI, per germline. This CDR3 is 11 amino acids long. V lost 3 bases and J 5 bases, leaving 4 bases between the germline ends. CDR3 amino acids: CASSEGTEAFF. The CDR3 nucleotides read TGTGCCAGCAGTGAGGGGACTGAAGCTTTCTTT.

This clone appeared a single time. This rearrangement joins TRBV19 to TRBJ2-6, with TRBD1 matching 8 bases. The CDR3 runs 19 residues. Trimming removed 5 bases from V and 4 bases from J; junction bases left unmatched: 16. Germline lookup yields CDR1 LNHDA and CDR2 SQIVND (reference sequence). In DNA form, the CDR3 reads TGTGCCAGTAGTCCAAAGGGCTCCGGACAGGGTTACGGGGCCAACGTCCTGACTTTC. This sequence encodes CASSPKGSGQGYGANVLTF.

The chain employs TRBV5-1 and TRBJ2-2; D gene ambiguous. Trimming pared 5 bases from V and 0 bases from J, leaving 11 bases between. Germline V gene data show CDR1 as SGHRS and CDR2 as YFSETQ. This CDR3 contains 15 residues. The CDR3 loop reads CASRLDGPNTGELFF. CDR3 nucleotide sequence: TGCGCCAGCAGACTGGACGGTCCGAACACCGGGGAGCTGTTTTTT.

V and J are TRBV5-1 and TRBJ2-4; 14 bases align to TRBD2. Germline values: CDR1 SGHRS, CDR2 YFSETQ. The ends lost 4 bases at V and 0 bases at J; junction bases unmatched: 9. The length of the CDR3 is 19 residues. CDR3 sequence: CASSPGLAGDDLAKNIQYF. CDR3 coding DNA: TGCGCCAGCAGCCCGGGACTAGCGGGAGACGATCTAGCCAAAAACATTCAGTACTTC.

This clone showed up just once. This chain connects TRBV25-1 to TRBJ2-5, with 7 bases identical to TRBD1. The CDR3 has 16 amino acids. The germline V gene encodes CDR1 MGHDK and CDR2 SYGVNS. With 2 bases clipped from V and 0 bases from J, the junction kept 6 bases outside the gene matches. The CDR3 bases are TGTGCCAGCAGTGAACAGGGAACAGGGGACCAAGAGACCCAGTACTTC. Protein: CASSEQGTGDQETQYF.

A few counts support this clone. The V call is TRBV5-1, the J call TRBJ1-3; no clear D. Germline V gives CDR1 SGHRS, CDR2 YFSETQ. There are 16 residues in the CDR3. Trimming shortened V by 4 bases and J by 3 bases, and 17 bases separated the two germline ends. This CDR3 reads CASSTGPGSGGNTIYF. The CDR3 coding sequence is TGCGCCAGCAGCACCGGACCGGGCTCTGGTGGAAACACCATATATTTT.

The chain combines TRBV6-5 with TRBJ2-7; D may be TRBD1 (6 bases). This CDR3 comprises 16 residues. Germline V gene data show CDR1 as MNHEY and CDR2 as SVGAGI. V was clipped by 0 bases and J by 1 base, with 13 bases between them. CDR3 nucleotide sequence: TGTGCCAGCAGTTACTCGTTCGGGACACGGTCCTACGAGCAGTACTTC. This codes for CASSYSFGTRSYEQYF.

The V gene is TRBV4-2, the J gene TRBJ1-4; D is possibly TRBD1 (6 bases). The CDR3 length is 16 residues. With 2 bases removed from V and 5 bases from J, the gap between germline ends came to 15 bases. CDR1 and CDR2 (germline): LGHNA, YNFKEQ. The CDR3 DNA is TGTGCCAGCAGCCAACTCGGGACACACGAGAATGAAAAACTGTTTTTT. It encodes CASSQLGTHENEKLFF.

The chain links TRBV11-2 to TRBJ2-7; 10 positions match TRBD1. J was trimmed by 3 bases and V by 6 bases; bases with no gene match: 2. Per the germline V gene, CDR1 is SGHAT and CDR2 is FQNNGV. The CDR3 is 13 amino acids. The CDR3 coding sequence is TGTGCCAGCAGTTGGGACAGGGGCTACGAGCAGTACTTC. It is translated as CASSWDRGYEQYF.

The chain couples TRBV6-5 to TRBJ1-2; D is ambiguous. CDR3 length equals 13 residues. V lost 5 bases, J lost 2 bases, and 9 bases lay in between. Germline CDR1 reads MNHEY; CDR2 reads SVGAGI. CDR3 sequence (DNA): TGTGCCAGCAGTCCGCAACTAAACTATGGCTACACCTTC. Its translation: CASSPQLNYGYTF.

The J gene is TRBJ1-1, the V gene TRBV7-3; 10 bases match TRBD1. V gave up 4 bases and J gave up 6 bases; unmatched junction bases: 5. This CDR3 spans 14 amino acids. Looked up from germline, CDR1 is SGHTA and CDR2 is FQGTGA. CDR3 sequence reads: CASSSGQGWAEAFF. CDR3 DNA: TGTGCCAGCAGCTCGGGACAGGGGTGGGCTGAAGCTTTCTTT.

This clone showed up just once. The chain joins TRBV18 to TRBJ1-5; 7 nucleotides match TRBD1. The CDR3 totals 17 residues. Trimming removed 3 bases from V and 0 bases from J; junction bases left unmatched: 8. Germline loops: CDR1 KGHSH, CDR2 LQKENI. CDR3 amino acids: CASSPNSGTASNQPQHF. The CDR3 DNA is TGTGCCAGCTCACCGAACTCCGGGACAGCTAGCAATCAGCCCCAGCATTTT.

The chain carries TRBV27 and TRBJ1-3; D is unclear. The V and J ends lost 5 bases and 0 bases respectively, with 8 bases between them. The CDR3 spans 14 residues. From germline, CDR1 is MNHEY and CDR2 SMNVEV (reference sequence). CDR3 DNA: TGTGCCAGCAGTGGGTCCCGCTCTGGAAACACCATATATTTT. It is translated as CASSGSRSGNTIYF.

The chain recombines TRBV6-5 with TRBJ1-1; 11 bases are shared with TRBD1. The CDR3 is 14 amino acids. The J segment lost 4 bases and the V segment lost 3 bases, leaving 1 base of the junction unmatched. Germline CDR1 is MNHEY and CDR2 is SVGAGI. The CDR3 bases are TGTGCCAGCAGTTATGGGACAGGGGGCACTGAAGCTTTCTTT. Amino acids: CASSYGTGGTEAFF.

The V gene is TRBV7-2, the J gene TRBJ2-3; D is ambiguous. The CDR3 is made up of 13 amino acids. Between the trimmed V and J ends, which lost 1 base and 6 bases, there was a span of 8 bases. The germline CDR1 and CDR2 sequences are SGHTA and FQGNSA. CDR3 nucleotide sequence: TGTGCCAGCAGCTTAGATGTCGAGGATACGCAGTATTTT. The encoded protein is CASSLDVEDTQYF.

The chain uses TRBV2 and TRBJ2-6; D remains ambiguous. The ends were cut back, 8 bases at V and 4 bases at J, with 15 bases in the middle. The CDR3 loop spans 15 amino acids. CDR1 is SNHLY, CDR2 FYNNEI, per germline. CDR3 loop: CASQAAQTGANVLTF. The CDR3 nucleotides are TGTGCCAGCCAGGCGGCGCAAACCGGGGCCAACGTCCTGACTTTC. The full variable domain, its missing parts supplied by reference TRBV2 and TRBJ2-6, is EPEVTQTPSHQVTQMGQEVILRCVPISNHLYFYWYRQILGQKVEFLVSFYNNEISEKSEIFDDQFSVERPDGSNFTLKIRSTKLEDSAMYFCASQAAQTGANVLTFGAGSRLTVL.

The chain has TRBV18 and TRBJ1-5; no definite D call. Germline V gene sequence: CDR1 KGHSH, CDR2 LQKENI. The CDR3 covers 14 residues. V was clipped by 2 bases and J by 1 base, with 6 bases between them. The CDR3 DNA follows: TGTGCCAGCTCACCAGATAGGAGCAATCAGCCCCAGCATTTT. This codes for CASSPDRSNQPQHF.

The chain joins TRBV21-1 to TRBJ2-6; TRBD1 is taken as the D call from the table, unchecked against the DNA. TRBV21-1 is a pseudogene locus. This CDR3 region has 19 residues. CDR3 protein: CASSKNRTGAYSGANVLTF. The CDR3 DNA reads TGTGCCAGCAGCAAAAACAGGACAGGGGCCTACTCTGGGGCCAACGTCCTGACTTTC.

The J gene is TRBJ1-5, the V gene TRBV6-1, with D maybe TRBD1 (5 bases). Trimming stripped 1 base from V and 4 bases from J, with 8 bases between. CDR1 is MNHNS, CDR2 SASEGT, per germline. CDR3 length equals 14 residues. In DNA form, the CDR3 reads TGTGCCAGCAGTGAAGAGGGGAATAATCAGCCCCAGCATTTT. Translation: CASSEEGNNQPQHF.

V usage is TRBV7-2 and J usage is TRBJ2-3; 8 positions agree with TRBD1. The V gene end was trimmed by 5 bases and the J gene end by 1 base; junction bases not matched to a gene: 5. Germline values: CDR1 SGHTA, CDR2 FQGNSA. CDR3 length: 15 residues. In nucleotides, the CDR3 is TGTGCCAGCAGCCGATCGGGACAGGGCACAGATACGCAGTATTTT. Protein product: CASSRSGQGTDTQYF.

The chain links TRBV2 to TRBJ1-4, with D perhaps TRBD1 (5 bases). The V gene's germline CDR1 is SNHLY and CDR2 FYNNEI. V was shortened by 6 bases and J by 13 bases, with 18 bases between the two germline ends. The CDR3 has 13 residues. The CDR3 loop is CASSPLGEGRLFF. CDR3 nucleotides: TGTGCCAGCAGCCCGTTGGGGGAAGGAAGACTGTTTTTT.

This sequence joins TRBV2 and TRBJ2-5; the D is unclear. CDR1 SNHLY and CDR2 FYNNEI come from the germline V gene. Trimming cost V 7 bases and J 2 bases, with 5 bases left between them. The CDR3 has 11 amino acids. CDR3 DNA: TGTGCCAGCAACCAGCAAGAGACCCAGTACTTC. It is translated as CASNQQETQYF.

The V call is TRBV7-8, the J call TRBJ2-2; D not resolved. V lost 2 bases and J lost 1, with 8 bases in between. Germline V gives CDR1 SGHVS, CDR2 FQNEAQ. The length of the CDR3 is 15 residues. CDR3 sequence: CASSLTPQNTGELFF. CDR3 nucleotide sequence: TGTGCCAGCAGCTTAACACCACAGAACACCGGGGAGCTGTTTTTT. The complete variable domain, with remaining parts taken from reference TRBV7-8 and TRBJ2-2, reads GAGVSQSPRYKVAKRGQDVALRCDPISGHVSLFWYQQALGQGPEFLTYFQNEAQLDKSGLPSDRFFAERPEGSVSTLKIQRTQQEDSAVYLCASSLTPQNTGELFFGEGSRLTVL.

The genes are TRBV15 and TRBJ2-3; weak D call: TRBD1 (6 bases). V was shortened by 2 bases and J by 4 bases, with 13 bases between the two germline ends. The CDR3 is 15 residues long. Germline CDR1 and CDR2: LNHNV and YYDKDF (reference sequence). The CDR3 loop reads CATSRIQGVADTQYF. CDR3 DNA: TGTGCCACCAGCAGAATACAGGGTGTTGCAGATACGCAGTATTTT. The full variable domain, rest sourced from reference TRBV15 and TRBJ2-3, is DAMVIQNPRYQVTQFGKPVTLSCSQTLNHNVMYWYQQKSSQAPKLLFHYYDKDFNNEADTPDNFQSRRPNTSFCFLDIRSPGLGDTAMYLCATSRIQGVADTQYFGPGTRLTVL.

The rearrangement uses TRBV19 and TRBJ2-2, with TRBD1 matching over 8 bases. With 3 bases clipped from V and 7 bases from J, the junction kept 7 bases outside the gene matches. CDR1 and CDR2 from the germline V gene are LNHDA and SQIVND (reference sequence). This CDR3 spans 15 amino acids. The CDR3 nucleotides are TGTGCCAGTAGTATGTACAGGGGGGAGAACGGGGAGCTGTTTTTT. This gives the protein CASSMYRGENGELFF.

The chain uses TRBV11-3 and TRBJ2-1; 8 bases match TRBD2. After removal of 5 bases from V and 5 bases from J, the junction contained 8 bases not matched to a gene. The CDR3 has 15 residues. The germline V gene encodes CDR1 SGHNT and CDR2 YENEEA. The DNA of the CDR3 is TGTGCCAGCAGCCCTCCGCCAGCGGGAGACAATGAGCAGTTCTTC. Its translation: CASSPPPAGDNEQFF.

The sample holds one count of this clone. The rearrangement uses TRBV5-1 and TRBJ2-1, with D perhaps TRBD2 (5 bases). This CDR3 is built from 14 residues. From germline, CDR1 is SGHRS and CDR2 YFSETQ. Trimming pared 0 bases from V and 6 bases from J, leaving 10 bases between. This CDR3 is CASSLGTWGNEQFF. The CDR3 DNA reads TGCGCCAGCAGCTTGGGGACTTGGGGCAATGAGCAGTTCTTC.